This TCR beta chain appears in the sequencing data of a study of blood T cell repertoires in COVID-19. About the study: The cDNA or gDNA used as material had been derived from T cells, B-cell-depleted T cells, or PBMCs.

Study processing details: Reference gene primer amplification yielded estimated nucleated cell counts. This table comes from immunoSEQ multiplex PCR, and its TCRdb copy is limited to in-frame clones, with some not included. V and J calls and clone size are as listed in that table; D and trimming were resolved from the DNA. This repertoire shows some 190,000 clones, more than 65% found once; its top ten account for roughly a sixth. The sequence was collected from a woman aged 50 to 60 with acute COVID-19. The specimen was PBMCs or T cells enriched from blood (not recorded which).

CDR3: CASSTRTSGGTGELFF. CDR3 sequence (DNA): TGTGCCAGTAGTACTAGGACTAGCGGGGGCACCGGGGAGCTGTTTTTT. This chain links TRBV19 with TRBJ2-2; TRBD2 matches at 13 bases. Germline CDR1 and CDR2: LNHDA and SQIVND (reference sequence). With 4 bases clipped from V and 4 bases from J, the junction kept 3 bases outside the gene matches. This CDR3 is built from 16 residues.